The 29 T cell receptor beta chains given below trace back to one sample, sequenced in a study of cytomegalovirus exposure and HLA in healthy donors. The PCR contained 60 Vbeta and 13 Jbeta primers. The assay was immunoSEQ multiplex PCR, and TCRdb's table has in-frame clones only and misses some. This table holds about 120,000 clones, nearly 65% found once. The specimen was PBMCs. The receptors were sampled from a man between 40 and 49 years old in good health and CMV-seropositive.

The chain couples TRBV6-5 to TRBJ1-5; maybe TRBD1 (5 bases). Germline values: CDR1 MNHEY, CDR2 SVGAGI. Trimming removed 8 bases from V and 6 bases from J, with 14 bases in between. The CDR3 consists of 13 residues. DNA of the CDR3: TGTGCCAGCTGGTCAGGGTATGGTCAGCCCCAGCATTTT. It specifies CASWSGYGQPQHF.

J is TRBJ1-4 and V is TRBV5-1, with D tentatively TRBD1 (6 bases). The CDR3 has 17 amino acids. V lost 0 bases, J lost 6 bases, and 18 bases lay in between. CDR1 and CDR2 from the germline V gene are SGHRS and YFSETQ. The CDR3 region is CASSLGVQTGRDEKLFF. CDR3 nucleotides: TGCGCCAGCAGCTTGGGGGTACAGACAGGCCGGGATGAAAAACTGTTTTTT.

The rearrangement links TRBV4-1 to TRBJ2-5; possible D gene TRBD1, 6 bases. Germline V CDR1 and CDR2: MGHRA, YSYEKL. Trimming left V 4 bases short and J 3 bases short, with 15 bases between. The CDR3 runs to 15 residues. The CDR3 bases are TGCGCCAGCAGCCGCTCTGGGGGCAGGGAAGAGACCCAGTACTTC. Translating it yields CASSRSGGREETQYF.

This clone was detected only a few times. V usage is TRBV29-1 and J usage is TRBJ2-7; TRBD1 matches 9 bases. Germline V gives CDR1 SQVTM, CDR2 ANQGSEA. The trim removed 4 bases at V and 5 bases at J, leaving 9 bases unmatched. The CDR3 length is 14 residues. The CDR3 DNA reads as TGCAGCGTTGGCCCACAGGGGGCAGAAAACGAGCAGTACTTC. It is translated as CSVGPQGAENEQYF.

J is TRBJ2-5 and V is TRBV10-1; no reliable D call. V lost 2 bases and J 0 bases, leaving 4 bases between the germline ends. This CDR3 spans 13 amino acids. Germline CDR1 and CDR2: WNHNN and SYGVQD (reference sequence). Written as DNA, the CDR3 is TGCGCCAGCAGTGAGGGAGACCAAGAGACCCAGTACTTC. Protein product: CASSEGDQETQYF.

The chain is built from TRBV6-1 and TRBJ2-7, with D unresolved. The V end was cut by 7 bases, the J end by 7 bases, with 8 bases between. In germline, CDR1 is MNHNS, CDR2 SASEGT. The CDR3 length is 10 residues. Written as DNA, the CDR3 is TGTGCCAGCAAGTGGCGGGAGCAGTACTTC. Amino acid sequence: CASKWREQYF.

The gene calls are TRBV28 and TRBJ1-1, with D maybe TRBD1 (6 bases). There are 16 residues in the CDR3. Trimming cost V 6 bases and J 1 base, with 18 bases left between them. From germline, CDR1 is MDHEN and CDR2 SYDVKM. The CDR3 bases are TGTGCCAGCAGCCCCGCGGATGACAGGCCGAACACTGAAGCTTTCTTT. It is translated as CASSPADDRPNTEAFF.

The CDR3 sequence: CASSPGAGTTETQYF. The CDR3 nucleotides read TGCGCCAGCAGCCCGGGAGCGGGGACTACGGAGACCCAGTACTTC. The chain carries TRBV4-1 and TRBJ2-5, with 7 positions matching TRBD2. The V segment lost 4 bases and the J segment 5 bases; nucleotides outside the gene matches: 10. The CDR3 sequence is 15 residues long. CDR1 is MGHRA, CDR2 YSYEKL, per germline.

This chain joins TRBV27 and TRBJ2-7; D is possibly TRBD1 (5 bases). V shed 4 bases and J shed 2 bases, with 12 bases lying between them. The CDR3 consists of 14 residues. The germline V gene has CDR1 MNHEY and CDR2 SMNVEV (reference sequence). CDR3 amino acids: CASSSPGNAYEQYF. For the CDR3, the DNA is TGTGCCAGCAGTTCACCAGGGAATGCCTACGAGCAGTACTTC.

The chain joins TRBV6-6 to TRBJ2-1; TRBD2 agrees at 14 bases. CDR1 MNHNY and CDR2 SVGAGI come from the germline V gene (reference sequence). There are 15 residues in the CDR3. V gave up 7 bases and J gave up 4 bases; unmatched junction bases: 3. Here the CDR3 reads CASIRTSGRYNEQFF. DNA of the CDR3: TGTGCCAGCATTAGGACTAGCGGGAGGTACAATGAGCAGTTCTTC.

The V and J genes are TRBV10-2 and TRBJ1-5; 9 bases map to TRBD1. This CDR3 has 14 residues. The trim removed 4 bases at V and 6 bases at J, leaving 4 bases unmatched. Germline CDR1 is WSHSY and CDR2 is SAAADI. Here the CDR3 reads CASSGGTGIQPQHF. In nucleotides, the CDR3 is TGCGCCAGCAGTGGGGGGACAGGGATTCAGCCCCAGCATTTT.

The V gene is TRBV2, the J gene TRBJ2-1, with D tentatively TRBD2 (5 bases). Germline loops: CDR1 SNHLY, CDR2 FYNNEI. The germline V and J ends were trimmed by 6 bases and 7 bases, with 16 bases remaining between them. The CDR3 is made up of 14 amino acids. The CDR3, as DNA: TGTGCCAGCAGACACCGGGAAGTCAGGAATGAGCAGTTCTTC. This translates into CASRHREVRNEQFF.

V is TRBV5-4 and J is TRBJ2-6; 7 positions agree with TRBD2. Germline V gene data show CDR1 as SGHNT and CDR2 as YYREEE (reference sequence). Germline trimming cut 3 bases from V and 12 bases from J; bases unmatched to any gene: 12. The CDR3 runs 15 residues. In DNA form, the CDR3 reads TGTGCCAGCAGCTCACTGGGGGGGGACGCAGGCGTCCTGACTTTC. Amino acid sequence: CASSSLGGDAGVLTF.

CDR3 protein: CASMLEVGTDTQYF. The CDR3 nucleotides read TGTGCCAGCATGCTAGAAGTCGGTACAGATACGCAGTATTTT. This chain uses TRBV2 with TRBJ2-3, with D hard to call. The V and J ends lost 7 bases and 3 bases respectively, with 14 bases between them. Per the germline V gene, CDR1 is SNHLY and CDR2 is FYNNEI. The CDR3 extends over 14 amino acids. Drawing the rest from reference TRBV2 and TRBJ2-3, the complete variable domain is EPEVTQTPSHQVTQMGQEVILRCVPISNHLYFYWYRQILGQKVEFLVSFYNNEISEKSEIFDDQFSVERPDGSNFTLKIRSTKLEDSAMYFCASMLEVGTDTQYFGPGTRLTVL.

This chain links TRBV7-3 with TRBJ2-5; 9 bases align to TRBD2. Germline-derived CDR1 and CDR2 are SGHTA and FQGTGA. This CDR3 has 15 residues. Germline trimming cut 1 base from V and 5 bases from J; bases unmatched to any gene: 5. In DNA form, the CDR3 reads TGTGCCAGCAGCTTAAACCTAGCGGGAAAGGAGACCCAGTACTTC. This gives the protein CASSLNLAGKETQYF.

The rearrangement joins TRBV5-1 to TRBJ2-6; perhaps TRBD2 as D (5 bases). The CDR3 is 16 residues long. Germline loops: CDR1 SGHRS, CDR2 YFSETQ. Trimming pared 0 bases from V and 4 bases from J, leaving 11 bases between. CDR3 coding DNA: TGCGCCAGCAGCTTGGTTTCGGGGTCCGGGGCCAACGTCCTGACTTTC. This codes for CASSLVSGSGANVLTF.

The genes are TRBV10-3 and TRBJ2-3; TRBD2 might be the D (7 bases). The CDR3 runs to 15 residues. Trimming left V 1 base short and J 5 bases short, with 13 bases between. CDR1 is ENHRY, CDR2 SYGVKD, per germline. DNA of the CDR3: TGTGCCATCAGTGAGTTGGGGGGGCTCGGAGATACGCAGTATTTT. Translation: CAISELGGLGDTQYF.

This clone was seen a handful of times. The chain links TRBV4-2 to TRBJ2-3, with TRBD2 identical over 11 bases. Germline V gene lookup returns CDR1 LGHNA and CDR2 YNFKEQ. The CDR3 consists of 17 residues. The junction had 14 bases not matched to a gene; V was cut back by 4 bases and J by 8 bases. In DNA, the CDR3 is TGTGCCAGCAGCCGGGTAGCGGGACTAGCGGAGGCCAGTACGCAGTATTTT. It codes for CASSRVAGLAEASTQYF.

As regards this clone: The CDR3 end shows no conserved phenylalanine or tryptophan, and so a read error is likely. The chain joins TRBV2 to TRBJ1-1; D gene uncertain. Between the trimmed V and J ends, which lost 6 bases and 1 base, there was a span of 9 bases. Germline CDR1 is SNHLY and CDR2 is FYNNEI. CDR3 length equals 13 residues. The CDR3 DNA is TGTGCCAGCAGGAAGGAGAGGAACACTGAAGCTTTCCTT. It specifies CASRKERNTEAFL.

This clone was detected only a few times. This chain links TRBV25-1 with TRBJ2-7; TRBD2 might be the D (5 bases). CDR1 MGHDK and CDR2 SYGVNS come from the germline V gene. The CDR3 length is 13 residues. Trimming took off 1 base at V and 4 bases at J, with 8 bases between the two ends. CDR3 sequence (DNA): TGTGCCAGCAGTGAATCCTCGGGGTACGAGCAGTACTTC. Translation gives CASSESSGYEQYF.

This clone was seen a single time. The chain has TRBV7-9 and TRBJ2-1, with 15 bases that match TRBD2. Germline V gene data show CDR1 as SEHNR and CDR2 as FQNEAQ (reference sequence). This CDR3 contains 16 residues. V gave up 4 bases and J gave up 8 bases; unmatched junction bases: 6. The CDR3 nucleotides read TGTGCCAGCAGCTCCGGGACTAGCGGGGGGTTGGATGAGCAGTTCTTC. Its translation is CASSSGTSGGLDEQFF.

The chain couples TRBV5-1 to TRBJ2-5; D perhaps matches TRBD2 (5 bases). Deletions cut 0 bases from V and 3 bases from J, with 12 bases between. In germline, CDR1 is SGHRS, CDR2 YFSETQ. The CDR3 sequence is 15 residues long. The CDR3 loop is CASSLGLSGEETQYF. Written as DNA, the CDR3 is TGCGCCAGCAGCTTGGGTTTGTCCGGGGAAGAGACCCAGTACTTC.

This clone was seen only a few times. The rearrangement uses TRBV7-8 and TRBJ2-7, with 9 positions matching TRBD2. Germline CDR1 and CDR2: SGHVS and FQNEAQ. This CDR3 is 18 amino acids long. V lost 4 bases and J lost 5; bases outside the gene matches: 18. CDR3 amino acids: CASSSLASRASGTDEQYF. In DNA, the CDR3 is TGTGCCAGCAGCTCCCTCGCGTCTCGGGCTAGCGGGACCGACGAGCAGTACTTC.

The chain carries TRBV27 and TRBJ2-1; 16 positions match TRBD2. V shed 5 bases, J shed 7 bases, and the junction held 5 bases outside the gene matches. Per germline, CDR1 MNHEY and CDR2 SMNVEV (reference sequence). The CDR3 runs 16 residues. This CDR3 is CASSLPGLAGGNEQFF. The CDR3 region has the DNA TGTGCCAGCAGTCTGCCGGGACTAGCGGGAGGGAATGAGCAGTTCTTC.

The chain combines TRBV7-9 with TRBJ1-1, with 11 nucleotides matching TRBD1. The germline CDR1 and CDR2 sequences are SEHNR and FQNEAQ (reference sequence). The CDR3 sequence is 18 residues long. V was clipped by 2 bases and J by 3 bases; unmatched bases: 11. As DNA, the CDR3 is TGTGCCAGCAGCTTAATAATCGGGACAGGGGGGACCTACACTGAAGCTTTCTTT. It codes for CASSLIIGTGGTYTEAFF.

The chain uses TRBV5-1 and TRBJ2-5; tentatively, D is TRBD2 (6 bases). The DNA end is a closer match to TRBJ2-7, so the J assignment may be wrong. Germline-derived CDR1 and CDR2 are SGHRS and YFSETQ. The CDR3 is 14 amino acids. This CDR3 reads CASSLRVGGSEQYF. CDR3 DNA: TGCGCCAGCAGCTTAAGGGTCGGAGGGTCCGAGCAGTACTTC.

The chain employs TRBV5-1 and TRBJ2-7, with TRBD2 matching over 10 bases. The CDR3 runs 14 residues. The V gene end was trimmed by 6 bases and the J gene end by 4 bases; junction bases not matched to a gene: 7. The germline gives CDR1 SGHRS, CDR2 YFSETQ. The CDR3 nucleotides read TGCGCCAGCACCGATAGCGGGGGGAATTACGAGCAGTACTTC. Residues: CASTDSGGNYEQYF.

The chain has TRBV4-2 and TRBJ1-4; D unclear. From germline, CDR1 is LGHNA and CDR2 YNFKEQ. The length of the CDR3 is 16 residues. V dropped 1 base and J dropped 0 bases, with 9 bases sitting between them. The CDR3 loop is CASSQATGTTNEKLFF. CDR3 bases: TGTGCCAGCAGCCAAGCCACCGGGACAACTAATGAAAAACTGTTTTTT.

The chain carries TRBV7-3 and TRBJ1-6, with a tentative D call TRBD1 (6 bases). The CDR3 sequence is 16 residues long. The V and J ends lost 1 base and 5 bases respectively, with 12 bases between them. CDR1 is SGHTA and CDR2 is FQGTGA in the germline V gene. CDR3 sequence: CASSLNGGHNNSPLHF. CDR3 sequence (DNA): TGTGCCAGCAGCTTAAACGGGGGGCATAATAATTCACCCCTCCACTTT. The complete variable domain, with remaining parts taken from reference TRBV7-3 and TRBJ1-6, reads GAGVSQTPSNKVTEKGKYVELRCDPISGHTALYWYRQSLGQGPEFLIYFQGTGAADDSGLPNDRFFAVRPEGSVSTLKIQRTERGDSAVYLCASSLNGGHNNSPLHFGNGTRLTVT.